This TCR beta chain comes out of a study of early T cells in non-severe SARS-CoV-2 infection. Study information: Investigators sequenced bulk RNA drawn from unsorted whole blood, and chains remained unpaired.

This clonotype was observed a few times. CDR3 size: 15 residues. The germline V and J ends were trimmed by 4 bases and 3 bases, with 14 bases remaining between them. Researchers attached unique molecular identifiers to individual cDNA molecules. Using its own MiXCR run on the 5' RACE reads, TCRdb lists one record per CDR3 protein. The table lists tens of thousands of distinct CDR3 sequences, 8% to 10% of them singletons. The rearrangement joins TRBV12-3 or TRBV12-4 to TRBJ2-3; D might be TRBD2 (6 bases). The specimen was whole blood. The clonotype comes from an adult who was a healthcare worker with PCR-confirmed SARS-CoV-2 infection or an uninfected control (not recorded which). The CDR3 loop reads CASSWDFSSTDTQYF. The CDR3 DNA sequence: TGTGCCAGCAGTTGGGACTTCTCATCTACAGATACGCAGTATTTT.